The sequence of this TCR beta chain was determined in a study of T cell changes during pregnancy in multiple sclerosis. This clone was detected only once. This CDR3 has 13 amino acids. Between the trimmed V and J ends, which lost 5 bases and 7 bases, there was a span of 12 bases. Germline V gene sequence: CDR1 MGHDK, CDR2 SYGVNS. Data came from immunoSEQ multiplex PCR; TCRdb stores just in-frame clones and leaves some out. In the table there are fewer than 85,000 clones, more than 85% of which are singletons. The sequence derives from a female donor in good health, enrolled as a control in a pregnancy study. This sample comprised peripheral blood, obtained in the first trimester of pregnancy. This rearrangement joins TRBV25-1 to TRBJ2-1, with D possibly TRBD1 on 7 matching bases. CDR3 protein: CASSPPGGNEQFF. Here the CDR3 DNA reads TGTGCCAGCAGTCCGCCAGGGGGGAATGAGCAGTTCTTC.